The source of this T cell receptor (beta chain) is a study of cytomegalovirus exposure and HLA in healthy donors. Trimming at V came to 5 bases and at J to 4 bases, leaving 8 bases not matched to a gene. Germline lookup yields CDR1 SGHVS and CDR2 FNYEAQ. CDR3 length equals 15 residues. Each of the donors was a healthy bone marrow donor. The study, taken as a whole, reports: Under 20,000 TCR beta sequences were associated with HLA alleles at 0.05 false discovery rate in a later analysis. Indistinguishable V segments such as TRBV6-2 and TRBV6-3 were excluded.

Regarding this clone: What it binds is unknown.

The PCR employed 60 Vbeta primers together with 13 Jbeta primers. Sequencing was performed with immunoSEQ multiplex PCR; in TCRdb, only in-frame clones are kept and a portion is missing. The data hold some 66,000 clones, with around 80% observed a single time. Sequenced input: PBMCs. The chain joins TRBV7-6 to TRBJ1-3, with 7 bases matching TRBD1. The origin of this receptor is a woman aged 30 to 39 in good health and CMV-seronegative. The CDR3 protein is CASSNRQGGGNTIYF. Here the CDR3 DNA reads TGTGCCAGCAGCAATCGACAGGGAGGAGGAAACACCATATATTTT.